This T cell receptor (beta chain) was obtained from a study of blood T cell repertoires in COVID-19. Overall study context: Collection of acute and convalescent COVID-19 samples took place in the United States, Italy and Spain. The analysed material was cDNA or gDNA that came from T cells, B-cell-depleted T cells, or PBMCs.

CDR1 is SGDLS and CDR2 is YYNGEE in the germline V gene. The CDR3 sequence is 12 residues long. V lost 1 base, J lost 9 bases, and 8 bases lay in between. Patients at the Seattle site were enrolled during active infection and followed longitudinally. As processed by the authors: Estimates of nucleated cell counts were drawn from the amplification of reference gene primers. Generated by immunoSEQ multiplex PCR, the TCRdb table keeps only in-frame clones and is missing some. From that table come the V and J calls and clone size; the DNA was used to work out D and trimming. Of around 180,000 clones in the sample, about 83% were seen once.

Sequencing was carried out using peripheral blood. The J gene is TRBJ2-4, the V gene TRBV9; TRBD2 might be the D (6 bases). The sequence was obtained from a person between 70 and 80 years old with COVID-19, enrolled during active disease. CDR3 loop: CASSVLGGIQYF. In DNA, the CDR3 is TGTGCCAGCAGCGTATTGGGGGGCATTCAGTACTTC.